The clone carrying this T cell receptor beta chain was observed a handful of times. Its target is not known. The sample belongs to a study of response to subunit inactivated influenza vaccine. Study-wide results and limits: The authors offered the suggestion that each seasonal influenza vaccination recruits few new T cells.

MiXCR, applied by TCRdb to the RT-PCR reads, yields one record per CDR3 protein. The sample consists of roughly 500,000 distinct CDR3 sequences, around 25% of them appearing once. This CDR3 contains 12 residues. From germline, CDR1 is DFQATT and CDR2 SNEGSKA (reference sequence). V lost 4 bases and J 5 bases, leaving 11 bases between the germline ends. The material was CD4+ T cells sorted from PBMCs, obtained less than 6 days after vaccination. The chain uses TRBV20-1 and TRBJ1-1, with D possibly being TRBD1 (6 bases). This clonotype was sampled from a man aged 45-65 years who received an inactivated influenza vaccine. The CDR3 DNA is TGCAGTGCTATTTTTGGGACAACTGAAGCTTTCTTT. This codes for CSAIFGTTEAFF.